The present TCR beta chain was sequenced within a study of cytomegalovirus exposure and HLA in healthy donors (dated by TCRdb to the late 2010s). Study-wide context: The 500 to 700 repertoires of the first cohort and the 110 or so validation repertoires were produced on the same platform, according to a later analysis. Along with the 666-subject first cohort, a separate validation cohort of more than 90 different subjects was used. The study aimed to test whether signatures of past pathogen exposure could be identified by cataloging public T cell receptors. To predict cytomegalovirus infection status, the study combined high-throughput TCR immunosequencing, statistical association of individual TCRs with disease status, and machine learning. Paper-wide results and their limitations: It was suggested by the authors that the approach could potentially be generalized to other disease states and immunological phenotypes. Cytomegalovirus status was reported to be diagnosed by the classifier with high specificity and sensitivity in both the original and validation cohorts. Most TCR sequences were seen in very few donors, while some public TCRs were found in many individuals. Of the cluster scores, 90% to 95% were above 0 in a later analysis, which found that TCRs clustered in the first cohort also tended to co-occur in the 130 or so validation repertoires. In vitro tests confirmed that a few of the cytomegalovirus-associated TCR beta chains recognize cytomegalovirus antigens. A later analysis had no HLA typing for the validation cohort, so co-occurrence there was scored across all 130 or so repertoires. The study gave a list of roughly 150 TCR beta chains associated with cytomegalovirus.

The trim is 4 bases for V and 3 bases for J, with a gap of 13 bases between the germline ends. Spanning cysteine to phenylalanine, the CDR3 consists of 15 amino acids. Of all the DNA, just the CDR3 is kept, 45 bases in frame from base 1. The germline V gene gives CDR1 as SGHNT and CDR2 as YENEEA. About this clone: It lacks a known antigen. Nothing much larger sits one base from this clone, and base qualities are not available.

Donors formed part of the validation cohort, which comprised 120 subjects and was distinct from the first cohort of 690 or so subjects. Library preparation used the immunoSEQ multiplex PCR assay. On the authors' methods: A statistical classification framework was built to diagnose cytomegalovirus status from the catalog of TCR beta chain sequences. The immuneACCESS repertoire file appears here via TCRdb, limited to in-frame rearrangements. These files lack a portion of the clones; in checked studies, under half of the deficit traces to unresolved V genes, and the cause of the others is not known. The DNA was the basis for D and trimming; V, J and clone size are from that table. Counted in this sample were roughly 120,000 clones; around 94% of them appeared once. The leading ten clones occupy 1% to 1.5% of the sample.

The clonotype originates from a woman younger than 35 in good health and CMV-seronegative. The sample taken for sequencing was PBMCs. This receptor chain uses TRBV11-3 and TRBJ2-1; perhaps TRBD2 is the D gene, with 5 bases matching. In nucleotides, the sequence is TGTGCCAGCAGCTATCGCGAGGGCAGCTACAATGAGCAGTTCTTC. This codes for CASSYREGSYNEQFF.